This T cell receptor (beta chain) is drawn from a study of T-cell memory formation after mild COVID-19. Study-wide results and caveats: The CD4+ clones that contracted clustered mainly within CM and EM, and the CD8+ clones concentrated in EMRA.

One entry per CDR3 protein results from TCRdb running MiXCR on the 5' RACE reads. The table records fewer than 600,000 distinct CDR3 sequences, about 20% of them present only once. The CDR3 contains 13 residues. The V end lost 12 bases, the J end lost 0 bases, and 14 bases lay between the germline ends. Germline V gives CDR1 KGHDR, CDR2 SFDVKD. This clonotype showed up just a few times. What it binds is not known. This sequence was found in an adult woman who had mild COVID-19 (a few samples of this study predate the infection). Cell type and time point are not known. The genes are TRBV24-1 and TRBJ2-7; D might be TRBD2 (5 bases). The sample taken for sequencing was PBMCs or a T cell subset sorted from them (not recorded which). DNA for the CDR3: TGTGCCGCGTGGACCGGGATCTCCTACGAGCAGTACTTC. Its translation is CAAWTGISYEQYF.